Below are 6 T cell receptor beta chains sequenced from a single sample in a study of tumor-infiltrating lymphocytes in primary liver carcinoma. A constant-region primer served to make TCR beta cDNA from 500 to 550 ng total RNA. Slightly modified ARM-PCR with three nested multiplex PCR rounds yielded TCR beta libraries. For around 9 cycles apiece, the opening two PCR rounds ran with TRBV1-TRBV30 forward primers and a C-beta reverse primer. TCRdb re-called the multiplex PCR reads through MiXCR, storing one row per CDR3 protein. Altogether 330,000 or so distinct CDR3 sequences are present, about 61% being singletons, with the ten largest covering 5.5% to 7%. The researchers obtained blood RNA from unsorted whole blood and also extracted germline DNA. The material sequenced was peripheral blood. These TCRs come from a man aged 35 to 55 with primary liver carcinoma and hepatitis B virus infection.

In regard to this clonotype: At one end, the junction sequence differs from germline, possibly due to a read error. The chain combines TRBV11-2 with TRBJ1-2, with 7 bases fitting TRBD1. Germline V gene sequence: CDR1 SGHAT, CDR2 FQNNGV. The CDR3 is 14 residues long. This CDR3 is CDSSLPGQNYGYTF. The CDR3 DNA reads as TGTGACAGCAGTTTACCGGGACAGAACTATGGCTACACCTTC.

Worth noting for this clonotype: Since a much larger clone is just one base distant, this may be a read error. The J gene is TRBJ2-1, the V gene TRBV4-1, with D maybe TRBD1 (5 bases). The CDR3 loop spans 15 amino acids. CDR1 and CDR2 from the germline V gene are MGHRA and YSYEKL. The germline V and J ends were trimmed by 0 bases and 8 bases, with 14 bases remaining between them. The CDR3 bases are TGCGCCAGCAGCCAAGATTGGACACAGTACGATGAGCAGTTCTTC. Its protein product is CASSQDWTQYDEQFF.

This clonotype has at least ten counts. The V call is TRBV5-5, the J call TRBJ1-1, with TRBD1 identical over 9 bases. The germline V gene encodes CDR1 SGHKS and CDR2 YYEKEE (reference sequence). The CDR3 spans 16 residues. V dropped 0 bases and J dropped 1; count of bases not matched to a gene: 4. In DNA, the CDR3 is TGTGCCAGCAGCTTGGCGGACAGGGGCCGGAACACTGAAGCTTTCTTT. Its translation: CASSLADRGRNTEAFF.

This clonotype came up a few times. Its ends do not fully match the called genes, so a read error is possible. The chain joins TRBV4-1 to TRBJ2-7; D is unresolved. The germline V gene encodes CDR1 MGHRA and CDR2 YSYEKL. The CDR3 runs 17 residues. For the CDR3, the DNA is TGCGTCAGCAGCCAAGTAGACCGGGCCCTAGAGACCTACGAGCAGTACTTC. Its translation: CVSSQVDRALETYEQYF.

Of note for this clonotype: A read error may produce the germline difference seen at one junction end. The chain links TRBV11-3 to TRBJ1-1; possible D gene TRBD1, 5 bases. Germline loops: CDR1 SGHNT, CDR2 YENEEA. The CDR3 extends over 14 amino acids. The DNA of the CDR3 is TGTGCCAGCAGCCCGGGACCGCGGAACACTAAAGCTTTCTTT. It codes for CASSPGPRNTKAFF.

Comments on this clonotype: This may be a read error, as it is one base from a much larger clone. This rearrangement joins TRBV29-1 to TRBJ2-1; 7 bases fit TRBD2. The CDR3 totals 12 residues. Germline values: CDR1 SQVTM, CDR2 ANQGSEA. Written as DNA, the CDR3 is TGCAGCGGCGGGAGCTCCTACAATGTGCAGTTCTTC. Translation: CSGGSSYNVQFF.